Listed here are 4 T cell receptor beta chains from one sample, sequenced in a study of shared clonotypes between healthy human individuals. Libraries were prepared by immunoSEQ multiplex PCR; TCRdb keeps only in-frame clonotypes and omits some of them. Here the sample spans 950,000 to 1,100,000 clones, about 80% being singletons. Source material: memory CD4+ T cells from PBMCs. Indicated subset: CD45RA-negative fraction. The receptors originated from a man younger than 35 in good health. Some clones in this sample may be carry-over from other donors' samples.

This clone occurred many times. This same CDR3 is encoded by further DNA sequences in the sample. The CDR3 region is CATSRDRLDNEQFF. The CDR3 coding sequence is TGTGCCACCAGCAGAGATCGTCTAGACAATGAGCAGTTCTTC. This chain joins TRBV15 and TRBJ2-1; D is unresolved. This CDR3 has 14 amino acids. CDR1 and CDR2 (germline): LNHNV, YYDKDF (reference sequence). The germline V and J ends were trimmed by 0 bases and 5 bases, with 8 bases remaining between them.

The chain has TRBV30 and TRBJ2-1; the match to TRBD2 covers 7 bases. Germline trimming cut 1 base from V and 7 bases from J; bases unmatched to any gene: 10. This CDR3 spans 15 amino acids. Germline CDR1 is GTSNPN and CDR2 is SVGIG (reference sequence). The CDR3 coding sequence is TGTGCCTGGAGTGGGGCTAGCGGACCACAGAATGAGCAGTTCTTC. It encodes CAWSGASGPQNEQFF.

Here the CDR3 reads CASSQGVDRSYEAGEQFF. DNA for the CDR3: TGCGCCAGCAGCCAAGGAGTAGACAGATCTTACGAGGCAGGTGAGCAGTTCTTC. The rearrangement joins TRBV4-1 to TRBJ2-1, with D possibly matching TRBD1 (5 bases). V lost 1 base and J 9 bases, leaving 25 bases between the germline ends. The CDR3 consists of 18 residues. Germline lookup yields CDR1 MGHRA and CDR2 YSYEKL.

This chain joins TRBV19 and TRBJ1-5, with a weak D call TRBD1 (6 bases). CDR3 size: 13 residues. Looked up from germline, CDR1 is LNHDA and CDR2 is SQIVND (reference sequence). V was trimmed by 3 bases and J by 7 bases, leaving 10 bases between them. The CDR3 DNA sequence: TGTGCCAGTAGTATGGGCGGGGGCCAGCCCCAGCATTTT. Translated, it gives CASSMGGGQPQHF.